This TCR beta chain was identified in a study of blood T cell repertoires in COVID-19 (dated by TCRdb to about 2020). Background for the entire study: Samples from collaborators originated in the United States, Italy and Spain and spanned both the acute and convalescent phases of COVID-19. The sample metadata nearly always contained a de-identified subject ID, COVID-19 status, age in years and sex. HLA class I and class II types, where available, came from metadata supplied by the sample provider rather than from assay-based typing. The material from the prospective study consisted of cDNA or gDNA derived from T cells, B-cell-depleted T cells, or PBMCs. The repertoires were released in a freely available public database meant as a resource for research on the immune response to SARS-CoV-2. The dataset comprised deeply sampled blood TCRbeta repertoires from subjects exposed to, actively infected with, or recovered from COVID-19. Samples were obtained from the ongoing ImmuneRACE study (first 160 participants) and from about 1,300 subjects provided by 6 global collaborators. On the study overall, not on this receptor specifically: How much clinical and demographic metadata was included differed by source and by participant, and the metadata was provided uncurated.

The immunoSEQ Assay, a bias-controlled multiplex PCR, was used to amplify TCRbeta CDR3 regions from genomic DNA. The original methods were these. Within the assay, amplification of reference gene primers was used to estimate how many nucleated cells each sample contained. Sequence reads were collapsed and filtered to measure the absolute abundance of every unique TCRbeta CDR3 rearrangement. For each sample, productive Simpson clonality was calculated as the square root of Simpson's diversity index over productive rearrangements. TCRdb obtained this table from immuneACCESS and retained in-frame rearrangements with V and J assigned. These tables miss some clones; where compared with another copy, unresolved V genes account for less than half of the shortfall, and the remainder is unexplained. V and J calls and clone size are copied from that table; D and trimming were computed from the DNA. Here the sample has tens of thousands of clones; around 88% occur a single time. Together, the top ten hold around two fifths of the sample.

The collaborating institutions used their own protocols to collect whole blood in K2EDTA tubes. Collaborator samples were shipped for TCRbeta analysis as frozen whole blood, isolated PBMCs, or DNA extracted from either sample type. Taken from the germline V gene (reference sequence), the CDR1 and CDR2 loops are WNHNN and SYGVQD. CDR3 length: 16 amino acids, cysteine to phenylalanine. Only the CDR3 part of the read is kept: 48 bases, read in frame from the first base. V is cut back by 7 bases and J by 5 bases, with 15 bases in the junction unmatched. Points on this clone: The antigen it recognizes is unknown. One base away there is no much larger clone; base qualities are not given.

The V and J genes are TRBV10-1 and TRBJ1-2, with 8 central nucleotides matching TRBD1. Source material: peripheral blood. This clonotype was obtained from a man aged 80 or over with active or convalescent COVID-19. The nucleotides are TGCGCCAGCATACTACCACTAGGACAGGGTGAATATGGCTACACCTTC. It encodes CASILPLGQGEYGYTF.